These T cell receptor beta chains were read from a single sample in a study of T cells after yellow fever vaccination. TCRdb itself ran the 5' RACE reads through MiXCR, one entry per CDR3 protein. This table has about 320,000 distinct CDR3 sequences, around 6.8% appearing once. The sample here was PBMCs, taken about 41 days after the first yellow fever vaccination. Every receptor here comes from a man between 18 and 29 years old who received the YFV17D yellow fever vaccine. Both conserved end residues are part of each CDR3. A D gene is named only where the DNA matches it firmly. Part of the rows lack a size; the others show once, few, many or a class for expanded clones.

J gene	D gene	V gene	clone size	CDR3 DNA	CDR3 protein
TRBJ1-4	-	TRBV6-1	few	TGTGCCAGCAGTAAAGTAGGTCGAGGGGACCGGGAAAAACTGTTTTTT	CASSKVGRGDREKLFF
TRBJ2-3	TRBD1	TRBV7-2	-	TGTGCCAGCAGCTTATACGGGACAGTGAGGCTCCCGCAGTATTTT	CASSLYGTVRLPQYF
TRBJ2-3	-	TRBV13	few	TGTGCCAGCAGCCACGCCGGCACCACGCAGTATTTT	CASSHAGTTQYF
TRBJ2-1	-	TRBV7-2	-	TGTGCCAGCAGCCGAGCGTCTTCCCACAATCAGCAGTTCTTC	CASSRASSHNQQFF
TRBJ2-5	-	TRBV12-3/TRBV12-4	-	TGTGCCAGCAGTTTAGAGTTGACAGGTCGAGAGACCCAGTACTTC	CASSLELTGRETQYF
TRBJ1-1	TRBD1	TRBV5-5	many	TGTGCCAGCAGCTGGACAGGGGGCGACTACTTTGAAGCTTTCTTT	CASSWTGGDYFEAFF
TRBJ1-5	TRBD1	TRBV5-5	few	TGTGCCAGCAGCTGGTCCGGGACAGGGTCTCAGCCCCAGCATTTT	CASSWSGTGSQPQHF
TRBJ1-5	TRBD1	TRBV7-9	few	TGTGCCAGCATCCACAGGGGGCGGTTCAGCAATCAGCCCCAGCATTTT	CASIHRGRFSNQPQHF
TRBJ1-2	-	TRBV27	-	TGTGCCAGCAGCCAAAACAGGGTACAAAGCTACACCTTC	CASSQNRVQSYTF
TRBJ1-3	-	TRBV6-2/TRBV6-3	few	TGTGCCAGCAGTTACGGACCCCCGAAGCATAACACCATATATTTT	CASSYGPPKHNTIYF
TRBJ2-1	TRBD2	TRBV29-1	many	TGCAGCGTTGACAACGGGGGGGACTACAATGAGCAGTTCTTC	CSVDNGGDYNEQFF
TRBJ2-1	-	TRBV3-1	few	TGTGCCAGCAGCCAAAGTGTGGGATTGGGCGATGAGCAGTTCTTC	CASSQSVGLGDEQFF
TRBJ2-1	-	TRBV11-2	-	TGTGCCAGCAGCTTTCGACAGATCAATGAGCAGGTCTTC	CASSFRQINEQVF
TRBJ1-1	-	TRBV5-4	-	TGTGCCAGCAGCCCGAATGAAGGTGTTGCTGAAGCTTTCTTT	CASSPNEGVAEAFF
TRBJ2-3	-	TRBV20-1	few	TGCAGTGCTAGAGATGGCCTAGCTACCGATACGCAGTATTTT	CSARDGLATDTQYF
TRBJ2-7	-	TRBV6-2/TRBV6-3	few	TGTGCCAGCAGTCGACAGGAGATCTCCTACGAGCAGTACTTC	CASSRQEISYEQYF
TRBJ1-6	-	TRBV4-1	-	TGCGCCAGCAGCCAACTCGCGGCAGGGTGGTCACCCCTCCACTTT	CASSQLAAGWSPLHF
TRBJ1-5	-	TRBV7-2	many	TGTGCCAGCAGCGTCAGACGGGATCAGCCCCAGCATTTT	CASSVRRDQPQHF
TRBJ2-1	TRBD2	TRBV7-6	few	TGTGCCAGCAGCCCCTCGTGGGGCGGGGGGGCAGGTGAGCAGTTCTTC	CASSPSWGGGAGEQFF
TRBJ1-5	-	TRBV30	-	TGTGCCTGGAGTGGACGCGGCAATCAGCCCCAGCATTTT	CAWSGRGNQPQHF